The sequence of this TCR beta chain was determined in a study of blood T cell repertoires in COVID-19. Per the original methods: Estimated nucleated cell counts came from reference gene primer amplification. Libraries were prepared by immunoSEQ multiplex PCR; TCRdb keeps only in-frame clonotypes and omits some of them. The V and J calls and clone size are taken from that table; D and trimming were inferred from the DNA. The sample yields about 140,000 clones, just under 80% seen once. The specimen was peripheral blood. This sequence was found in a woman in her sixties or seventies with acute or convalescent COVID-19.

The CDR3 here is CASSAGTGSSWGEKLFF. The CDR3 coding sequence is TGTGCCAGCAGCGCCGGGACAGGGTCCTCGTGGGGTGAAAAACTGTTTTTT. The chain joins TRBV11-3 to TRBJ1-4, with 9 bases lining up with TRBD1. The CDR3 is 17 residues long. Germline CDR1 and CDR2: SGHNT and YENEEA. Trimming cost V 5 bases and J 7 bases; bases outside gene matches: 14.